The sequence of this T cell receptor (beta chain) was determined in a study of blood T cell repertoires in COVID-19. Study overall: Material from acute and convalescent COVID-19 was sourced from the United States, Italy and Spain. T cells, B-cell-depleted T cells, or PBMCs provided the cDNA or gDNA that served as material.

This CDR3 has 17 residues. With 3 bases clipped from V and 7 bases from J, the junction kept 5 bases outside the gene matches. Germline V gene lookup returns CDR1 LNHDA and CDR2 SQIVND (reference sequence). As processed by the authors: Reference gene primer amplification in the assay estimated nucleated cell counts. Only in-frame clones appear in the TCRdb table, and some are missing; sequencing was by immunoSEQ multiplex PCR. The V and J calls and clone size are taken from that table; D and trimming were inferred from the DNA. The table includes 200,000 to 250,000 clones, about 86% detected once. The sequence was collected from a woman aged 45 to 65 with acute or convalescent COVID-19. V and J are TRBV19 and TRBJ2-2; 16 nucleotides line up with TRBD2. Sequencing was performed on peripheral blood. CDR3 DNA sequence: TGTGCCAGTAGTATTGGGACTAGCGGGGGGGTAAGCGGGGAGCTGTTTTTT. Translation: CASSIGTSGGVSGELFF.